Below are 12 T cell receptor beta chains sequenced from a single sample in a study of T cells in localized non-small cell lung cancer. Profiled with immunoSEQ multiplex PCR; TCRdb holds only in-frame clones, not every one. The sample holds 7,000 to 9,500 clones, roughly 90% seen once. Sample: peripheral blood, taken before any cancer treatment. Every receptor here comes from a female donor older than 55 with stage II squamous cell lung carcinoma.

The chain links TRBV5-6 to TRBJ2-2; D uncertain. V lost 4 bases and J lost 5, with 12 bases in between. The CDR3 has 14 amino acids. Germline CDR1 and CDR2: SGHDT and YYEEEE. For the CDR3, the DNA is TGTGCCAGCAGCGGGCCACGAGCGACCGGGGAGCTGTTTTTT. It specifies CASSGPRATGELFF.

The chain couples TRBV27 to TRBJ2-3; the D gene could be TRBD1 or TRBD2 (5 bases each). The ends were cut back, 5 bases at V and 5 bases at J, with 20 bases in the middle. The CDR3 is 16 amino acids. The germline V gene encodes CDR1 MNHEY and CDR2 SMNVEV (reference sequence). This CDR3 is CASSPPGPAFLDTQYF. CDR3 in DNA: TGTGCCAGCAGTCCTCCGGGACCCGCCTTTCTAGATACGCAGTATTTT.

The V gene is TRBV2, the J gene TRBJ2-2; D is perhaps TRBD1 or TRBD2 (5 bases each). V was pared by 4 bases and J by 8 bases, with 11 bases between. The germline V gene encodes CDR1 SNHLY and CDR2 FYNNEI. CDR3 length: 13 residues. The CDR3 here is CASSGGSRGELFF. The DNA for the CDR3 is TGTGCCAGCAGTGGGGGGTCGAGAGGGGAGCTGTTTTTT. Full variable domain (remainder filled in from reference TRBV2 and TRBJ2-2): EPEVTQTPSHQVTQMGQEVILRCVPISNHLYFYWYRQILGQKVEFLVSFYNNEISEKSEIFDDQFSVERPDGSNFTLKIRSTKLEDSAMYFCASSGGSRGELFFGEGSRLTVL.

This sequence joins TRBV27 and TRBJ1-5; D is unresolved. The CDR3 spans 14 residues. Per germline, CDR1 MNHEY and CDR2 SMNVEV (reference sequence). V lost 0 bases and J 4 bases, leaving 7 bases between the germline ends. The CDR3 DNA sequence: TGTGCCAGCAGTTTATCCAGCCTAAATCAGCCCCAGCATTTT. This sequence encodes CASSLSSLNQPQHF.

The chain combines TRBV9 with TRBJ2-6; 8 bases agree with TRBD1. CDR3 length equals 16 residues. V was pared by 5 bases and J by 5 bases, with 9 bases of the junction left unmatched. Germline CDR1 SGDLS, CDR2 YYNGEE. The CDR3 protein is CASRPGTGVRANVLTF. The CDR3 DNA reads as TGTGCCAGCAGGCCCGGGACAGGTGTGCGGGCCAACGTCCTGACTTTC.

CDR3 in DNA: TGTGCCAGCAGGACACCGGGACAGGGCTACGAGCAGTACTTC. Encoded protein: CASRTPGQGYEQYF. This chain connects TRBV6-5 to TRBJ2-7, with TRBD1 matching 9 bases. Losses at the gene ends were 6 bases for V and 3 bases for J; bases not matched to a gene: 6. Germline lookup yields CDR1 MNHEY and CDR2 SVGAGI. This CDR3 has 14 amino acids.

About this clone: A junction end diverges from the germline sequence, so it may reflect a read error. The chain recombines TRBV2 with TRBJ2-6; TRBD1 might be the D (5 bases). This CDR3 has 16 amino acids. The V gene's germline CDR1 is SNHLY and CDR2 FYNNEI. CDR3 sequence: CASSEQILSGANVPTF. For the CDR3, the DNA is TGTGCCAGCAGTGAACAGATACTCTCTGGGGCCAACGTCCCGACTTTC.

CDR3 DNA sequence: TGCGCCAGCAGAGAGGGCTCTGGAAACACCATATATTTT. It translates to CASREGSGNTIYF. The chain is built from TRBV5-1 and TRBJ1-3; D remains ambiguous. CDR1 and CDR2 from the germline V gene are SGHRS and YFSETQ. The V end was cut by 5 bases, the J end by 0 bases, with 6 bases between. The CDR3 has 13 residues.

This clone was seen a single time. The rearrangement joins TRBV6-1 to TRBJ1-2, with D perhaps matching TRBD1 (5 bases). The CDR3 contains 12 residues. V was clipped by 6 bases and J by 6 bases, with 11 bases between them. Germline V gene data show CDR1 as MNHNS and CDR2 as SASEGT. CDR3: CASRGVMDGYTF. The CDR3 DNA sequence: TGTGCCAGCAGGGGGGTTATGGATGGCTACACCTTC.

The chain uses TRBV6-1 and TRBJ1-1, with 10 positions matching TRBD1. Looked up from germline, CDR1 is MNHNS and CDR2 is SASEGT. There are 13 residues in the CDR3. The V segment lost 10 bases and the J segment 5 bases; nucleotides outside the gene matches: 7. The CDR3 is CATADRGRTEAFF. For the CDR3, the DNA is TGTGCCACGGCGGACAGGGGGAGGACTGAAGCTTTCTTT.

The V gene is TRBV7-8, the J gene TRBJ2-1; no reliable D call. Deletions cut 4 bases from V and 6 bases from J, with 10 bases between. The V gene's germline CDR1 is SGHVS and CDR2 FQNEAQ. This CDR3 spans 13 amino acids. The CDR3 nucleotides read TGTGCCAGCAGCTCCGACCCGAGCAATGAGCAGTTCTTC. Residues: CASSSDPSNEQFF.

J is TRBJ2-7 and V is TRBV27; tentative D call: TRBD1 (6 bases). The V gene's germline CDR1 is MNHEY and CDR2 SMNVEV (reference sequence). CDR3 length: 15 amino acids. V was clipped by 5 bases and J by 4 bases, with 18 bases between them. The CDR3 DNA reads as TGTGCCAGCAGTACTATCATCAGGGGCCGATACGAGCAGTACGTC. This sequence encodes CASSTIIRGRYEQYV.